This is a list of T cell receptor beta chains from one sample in a study of blood T cell repertoires in COVID-19. The repertoire was sequenced with immunoSEQ multiplex PCR; TCRdb's copy has only in-frame clones and lacks some. The sample has fewer than 250,000 clones; around 83% are singletons. The source material was peripheral blood. These receptors were collected from a man between 50 and 59 years old with active or convalescent COVID-19. Each CDR3 is given with its conserved first and last residue. D genes are given only for firm matches. Part of the rows lack a size; the others show once, few, many or a class for expanded clones.

v_call	clone_size	j_call	d_call	cdr3_aa	cdr3_nt
TRBV5-4	.	TRBJ1-1	.	CASSSQGTEAFF	TGTGCCAGCAGCTCTCAGGGCACTGAAGCTTTCTTT
TRBV19	few	TRBJ2-6	.	CASSIAGPSSGANVLTF	TGTGCCAGTAGTATAGCTGGGCCAAGCTCTGGGGCCAACGTCCTGACTTTC
TRBV30	.	TRBJ1-4	.	CAWSVRGTEKLFF	TGTGCCTGGAGTGTACGGGGGACTGAAAAACTGTTTTTT
TRBV6-5	.	TRBJ1-1	.	CASRQDSPTEAFF	TGTGCCAGCAGACAGGACAGCCCCACTGAAGCTTTCTTT
TRBV9	.	TRBJ2-2	.	CASSVVGNGELFF	TGTGCCAGCAGCGTAGTGGGCAACGGGGAGCTGTTTTTT
TRBV19	.	TRBJ2-1	TRBD2	CASSPLAGAYNEQFF	TGTGCCAGTAGCCCCTTGGCGGGAGCCTACAATGAGCAGTTCTTC
TRBV14	.	TRBJ2-7	.	CASSQDSGVPPYEQYF	TGTGCCAGCAGCCAAGATTCCGGGGTCCCTCCCTACGAGCAGTACTTC
TRBV4-1	.	TRBJ1-2	.	CASSQVALQGSYYGYTF	TGCGCCAGCAGCCAAGTGGCTCTGCAGGGGAGTTACTATGGCTACACCTTC
TRBV4-3	.	TRBJ2-2	TRBD2	CASSPSGGSTGELFF	TGCGCCAGCAGCCCCAGCGGGGGTTCCACCGGGGAGCTGTTTTTT
TRBV6-1	.	TRBJ1-1	.	CASSEAAVNTEAFF	TGTGCCAGCAGTGAAGCGGCCGTCAACACTGAAGCTTTCTTT
TRBV11-2	.	TRBJ1-4	TRBD1	CASSKRPGQGVANEKLFF	TGTGCCAGCAGCAAAAGACCGGGACAGGGGGTGGCTAATGAAAAACTGTTTTTT
TRBV30	few	TRBJ1-3	.	CAWSARGGSGNTIYF	TGTGCCTGGAGTGCCCGGGGGGGCTCTGGAAACACCATATATTTT
TRBV5-1	.	TRBJ2-7	.	CASSLLSRPLGEQYF	TGCGCCAGCAGCTTGTTGTCCCGTCCCCTCGGGGAGCAGTACTTC
TRBV5-4	.	TRBJ2-2	.	CASSSSGGNRGELFF	TGTGCCAGCAGCTCCTCGGGGGGCAATCGGGGGGAGCTGTTTTTT
TRBV5-1	.	TRBJ2-3	TRBD2	CASSLETSGRPTDTQYF	TGCGCCAGCAGCTTAGAGACTAGCGGGAGGCCCACAGATACGCAGTATTTT
TRBV2	.	TRBJ2-1	TRBD2	CASLPSGMGYNEQFF	TGTGCCAGCCTGCCTAGCGGGATGGGCTACAATGAGCAGTTCTTC
TRBV9	.	TRBJ1-2	.	CASSDRQDEYGYTF	TGTGCCAGCAGTGATAGACAGGATGAGTATGGCTACACCTTC
TRBV9	.	TRBJ2-1	.	CASSVEDSSYNEQFF	TGTGCCAGCAGCGTAGAAGATAGCAGCTACAATGAGCAGTTCTTC
TRBV7-2	.	TRBJ1-3	.	CASSPGGTGGNTIYF	TGTGCCAGCAGCCCCGGGGGGACGGGGGGAAACACCATATATTTT
TRBV28	.	TRBJ1-1	TRBD1	CASSFDRQGLNTEAFF	TGTGCCAGCAGTTTTGATCGACAGGGCCTGAACACTGAAGCTTTCTTT
TRBV10-2	.	TRBJ1-1	.	CASTDQDFTEAFF	TGCGCCAGCACTGATCAGGACTTCACTGAAGCTTTCTTT
TRBV2	once	TRBJ2-3	TRBD1	CASREGQVLRCF	TGTGCCAGCAGGGAAGGACAGGTCCTGAGATGTTTT
TRBV4-3	.	TRBJ1-1	.	CASSRDWNTEAFF	TGCGCCAGCAGCCGCGACTGGAACACTGAAGCTTTCTTT
TRBV5-7	.	TRBJ2-1	.	CASSLALSLISSYNEQFF	TGTGCCAGCAGCTTGGCCCTCAGTCTTATAAGCTCCTACAATGAGCAGTTCTTC
TRBV10-2	.	TRBJ2-7	.	CASSAPTRTYSYEQYF	TGCGCCAGCAGTGCCCCGACAAGGACATACTCCTACGAGCAGTACTTC
TRBV9	few	TRBJ2-3	.	CASSVGEQGPDTQYF	TGTGCCAGCAGCGTAGGGGAACAGGGCCCAGATACGCAGTATTTT
TRBV9	.	TRBJ1-6	TRBD1	CASSVGDRDNSPLHF	TGTGCCAGCAGCGTAGGGGACAGGGATAATTCACCCCTCCACTTT
TRBV10-2	few	TRBJ2-5	.	CASLQGSGTQYF	TGCGCCAGCCTACAAGGATCGGGGACCCAGTACTTC
TRBV3-1/TRBV3-2	.	TRBJ1-5	.	CASSQGQGGNQPQHF	TGTGCCAGCAGCCAGGGGCAGGGCGGCAATCAGCCCCAGCATTTT
TRBV5-6	few	TRBJ2-3	.	CASSLVTGTDTQYF	TGTGCCAGCAGCTTGGTTACGGGCACAGATACGCAGTATTTT
TRBV10-1	once	TRBJ2-1	.	CASSEAFAGSYNEQFF	TGCGCCAGCAGTGAGGCCTTTGCGGGTTCCTACAATGAGCAGTTCTTC
TRBV7-9	.	TRBJ1-4	.	CASSLGSGLNEKLFF	TGTGCCAGCAGCTTAGGGTCAGGGCTTAATGAAAAACTGTTTTTT
TRBV28	.	TRBJ1-2	.	CAIKLGVNYGYTF	TGTGCCATTAAACTGGGAGTTAACTATGGCTACACCTTC
TRBV28	.	TRBJ1-1	TRBD1	CASSPPGQGVVGTEAFF	TGTGCCAGCAGTCCCCCGGGACAGGGGGTAGTAGGCACTGAAGCTTTCTTT
TRBV3-1/TRBV3-2	.	TRBJ2-5	TRBD2	CASSPGVAGGQETQYF	TGTGCCAGCAGCCCTGGGGTAGCGGGGGGCCAAGAGACCCAGTACTTC
TRBV18	.	TRBJ1-4	.	CASSGTLSTNEKLFF	TGTGCCAGCTCAGGGACACTTTCAACTAATGAAAAACTGTTTTTT
TRBV11-3	.	TRBJ2-3	TRBD2	CASSLGPSGGSTDTQYF	TGTGCCAGCAGCTTGGGCCCTAGCGGGGGTAGCACAGATACGCAGTATTTT
TRBV9	.	TRBJ2-3	TRBD2	CASSSTGAGDLTDTQYF	TGTGCCAGCAGTTCAACCGGGGCGGGGGACCTCACAGATACGCAGTATTTT
TRBV15	once	TRBJ1-1	.	CATSRDNQAPTTEAFF	TGTGCCACCAGCAGAGATAATCAGGCTCCGACGACTGAAGCTTTCTTT
TRBV28	.	TRBJ2-1	.	CASREDKYNEQFF	TGTGCCAGCAGAGAAGACAAATACAATGAGCAGTTCTTC
TRBV14	.	TRBJ2-2	.	CASSQDPVWTNTGELFF	TGTGCCAGCAGCCAAGATCCGGTTTGGACTAACACCGGGGAGCTGTTTTTT
TRBV5-4	.	TRBJ1-5	TRBD1	CASSSYGQGNRPQHF	TGTGCCAGCAGCTCATACGGACAGGGGAATCGACCCCAGCATTTT
TRBV24-1	.	TRBJ2-6	.	CATSDPLQGVSGANVLTF	TGTGCCACCAGTGATCCGTTACAAGGGGTCTCTGGGGCCAACGTCCTGACTTTC
TRBV6-5	.	TRBJ2-1	TRBD2	CASTLSGRVYNEQFF	TGTGCCAGCACTTTGAGCGGGAGGGTCTACAATGAGCAGTTCTTC
TRBV18	.	TRBJ1-1	.	CASSQGVNTEAFF	TGTGCCAGCTCACAAGGGGTGAACACTGAAGCTTTCTTT
TRBV4-1	.	TRBJ2-4	TRBD1	CASSQDSDRGAGAKNIQYF	TGCGCCAGCAGCCAAGACTCGGACAGGGGGGCAGGGGCCAAAAACATTCAGTACTTC
TRBV19	.	TRBJ2-7	.	CASSIDYGSPLGEQYF	TGTGCCAGTAGTATAGACTATGGGAGCCCGCTAGGCGAGCAGTACTTC
TRBV3-1/TRBV3-2	.	TRBJ2-7	TRBD1	CASSAAGTGAYEQYF	TGTGCCAGCAGCGCCGCCGGGACAGGCGCCTACGAGCAGTACTTC
TRBV5-6	.	TRBJ2-3	.	CASSPETGKDTQYF	TGTGCCAGCAGCCCGGAAACAGGGAAAGATACGCAGTATTTT
TRBV11-2	.	TRBJ2-5	.	CASSLQGSQETQYF	TGTGCCAGCAGCCTCCAGGGGTCTCAAGAGACCCAGTACTTC
TRBV9	.	TRBJ2-3	.	CASSGNVAGNSDTQYF	TGTGCCAGCAGTGGAAACGTGGCAGGGAATTCAGATACGCAGTATTTT